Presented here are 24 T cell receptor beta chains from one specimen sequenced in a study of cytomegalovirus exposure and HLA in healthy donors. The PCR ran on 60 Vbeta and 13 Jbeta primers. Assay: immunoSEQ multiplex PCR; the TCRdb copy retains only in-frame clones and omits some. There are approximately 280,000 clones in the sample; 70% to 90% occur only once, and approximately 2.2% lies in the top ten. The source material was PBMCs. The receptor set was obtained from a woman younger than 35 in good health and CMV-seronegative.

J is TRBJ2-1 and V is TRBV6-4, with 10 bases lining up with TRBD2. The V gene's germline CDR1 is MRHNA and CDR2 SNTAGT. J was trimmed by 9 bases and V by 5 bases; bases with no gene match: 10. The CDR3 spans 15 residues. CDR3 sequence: CASSSESGGALEQFF. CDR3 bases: TGTGCCAGCAGTAGCGAAAGCGGGGGGGCACTTGAGCAGTTCTTC.

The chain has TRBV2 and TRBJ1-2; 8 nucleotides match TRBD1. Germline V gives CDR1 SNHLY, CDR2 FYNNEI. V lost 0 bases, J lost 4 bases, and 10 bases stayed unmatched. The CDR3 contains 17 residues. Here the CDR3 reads CASSEALLGQGAYGYTF. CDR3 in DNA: TGTGCCAGCAGTGAAGCGCTTCTCGGTCAGGGGGCCTATGGCTACACCTTC.

This CDR3 reads CASSPRDRGDSPLHF. CDR3 nucleotides: TGTGCCAGCAGTCCCCGGGACAGGGGAGATTCACCCCTCCACTTT. The chain combines TRBV27 with TRBJ1-6; 10 positions agree with TRBD1. The CDR3 totals 15 residues. CDR1 and CDR2 from the germline V gene are MNHEY and SMNVEV (reference sequence). J lost 8 bases, V lost 5 bases, and 6 bases had no gene match.

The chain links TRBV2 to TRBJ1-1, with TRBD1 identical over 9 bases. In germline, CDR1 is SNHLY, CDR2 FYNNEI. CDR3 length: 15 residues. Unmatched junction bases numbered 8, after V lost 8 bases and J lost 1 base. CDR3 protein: CASGSTGGPNTEAFF. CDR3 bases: TGTGCCAGCGGATCGACAGGGGGACCGAACACTGAAGCTTTCTTT.

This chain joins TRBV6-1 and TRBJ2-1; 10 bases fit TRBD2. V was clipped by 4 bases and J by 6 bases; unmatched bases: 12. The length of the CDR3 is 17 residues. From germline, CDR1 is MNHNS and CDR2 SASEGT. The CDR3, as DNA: TGTGCCAGCAGTGCCCTAGCGGGGGCCAGGAGGGTCAATGAGCAGTTCTTC. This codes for CASSALAGARRVNEQFF.

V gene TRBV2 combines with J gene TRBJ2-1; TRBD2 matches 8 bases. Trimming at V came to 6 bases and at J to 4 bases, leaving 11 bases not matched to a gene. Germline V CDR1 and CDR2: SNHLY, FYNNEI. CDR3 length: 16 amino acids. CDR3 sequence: CASRERGPQGYNEQFF. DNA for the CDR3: TGTGCCAGCAGGGAGCGGGGGCCCCAGGGGTACAATGAGCAGTTCTTC.

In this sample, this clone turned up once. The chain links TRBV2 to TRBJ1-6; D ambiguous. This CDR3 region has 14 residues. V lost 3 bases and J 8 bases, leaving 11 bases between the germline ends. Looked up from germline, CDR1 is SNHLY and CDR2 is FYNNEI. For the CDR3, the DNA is TGTGCCAGCAGTGATTGGAGGGTGGATTCACCCCTCCACTTT. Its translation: CASSDWRVDSPLHF.

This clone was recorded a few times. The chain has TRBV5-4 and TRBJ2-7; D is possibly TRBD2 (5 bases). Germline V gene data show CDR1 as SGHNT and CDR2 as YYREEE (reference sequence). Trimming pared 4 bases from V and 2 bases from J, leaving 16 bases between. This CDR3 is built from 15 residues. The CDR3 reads CASSPSEDSAYEQYF. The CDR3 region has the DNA TGTGCCAGCAGCCCATCAGAGGACTCTGCCTACGAGCAGTACTTC.

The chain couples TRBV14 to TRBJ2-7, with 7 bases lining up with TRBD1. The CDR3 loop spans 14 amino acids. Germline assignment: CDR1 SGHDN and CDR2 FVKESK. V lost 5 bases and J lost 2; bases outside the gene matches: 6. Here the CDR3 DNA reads TGTGCCAGCAGCTGGACAGGAAATCCCTACGAGCAGTACTTC. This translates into CASSWTGNPYEQYF.

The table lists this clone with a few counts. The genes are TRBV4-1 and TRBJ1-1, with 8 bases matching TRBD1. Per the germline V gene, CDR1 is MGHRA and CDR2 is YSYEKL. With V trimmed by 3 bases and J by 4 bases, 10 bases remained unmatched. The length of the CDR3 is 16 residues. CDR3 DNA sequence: TGCGCCAGCAGCCACACTCCAGGGGGCGACGGCACTGAAGCTTTCTTT. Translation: CASSHTPGGDGTEAFF.

The CDR3 is CASSVGQGAGYGYTF. CDR3 nucleotide sequence: TGTGCCAGCAGTGTAGGACAGGGGGCGGGCTATGGCTACACCTTC. The chain recombines TRBV6-6 with TRBJ1-2, with 11 bases that match TRBD1. Germline V gene data show CDR1 as MNHNY and CDR2 as SVGAGI (reference sequence). The CDR3 is made up of 15 amino acids. V lost 5 bases, J lost 4 bases, and 6 bases stayed unmatched.

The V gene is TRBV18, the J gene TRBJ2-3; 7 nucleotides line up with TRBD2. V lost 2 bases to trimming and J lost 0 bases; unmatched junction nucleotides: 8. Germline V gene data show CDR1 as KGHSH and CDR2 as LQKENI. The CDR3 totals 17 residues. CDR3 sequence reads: CASSPTIGGGSTDTQYF. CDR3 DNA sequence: TGTGCCAGCTCACCAACGATCGGGGGAGGGAGCACAGATACGCAGTATTTT.

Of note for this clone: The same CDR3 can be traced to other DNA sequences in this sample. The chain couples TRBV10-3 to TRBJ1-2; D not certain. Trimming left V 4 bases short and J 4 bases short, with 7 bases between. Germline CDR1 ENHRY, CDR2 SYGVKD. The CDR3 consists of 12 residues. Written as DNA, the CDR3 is TGTGCCATCAGTGCCCTCCGCTATGGCTACACCTTC. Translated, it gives CAISALRYGYTF.

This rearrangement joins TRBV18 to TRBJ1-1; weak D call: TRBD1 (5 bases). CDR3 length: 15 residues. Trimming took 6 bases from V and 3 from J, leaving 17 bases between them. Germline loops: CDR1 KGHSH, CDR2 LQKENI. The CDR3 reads CASSQIQGVDTEAFF. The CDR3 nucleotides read TGTGCCAGCTCGCAGATCCAGGGTGTAGACACTGAAGCTTTCTTT.

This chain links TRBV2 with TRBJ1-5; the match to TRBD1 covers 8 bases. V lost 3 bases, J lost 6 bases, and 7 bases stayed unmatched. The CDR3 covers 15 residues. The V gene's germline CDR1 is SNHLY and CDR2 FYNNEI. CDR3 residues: CASSDPRGQGQPQHF. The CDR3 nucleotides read TGTGCCAGCAGTGATCCCAGGGGGCAGGGTCAGCCCCAGCATTTT.

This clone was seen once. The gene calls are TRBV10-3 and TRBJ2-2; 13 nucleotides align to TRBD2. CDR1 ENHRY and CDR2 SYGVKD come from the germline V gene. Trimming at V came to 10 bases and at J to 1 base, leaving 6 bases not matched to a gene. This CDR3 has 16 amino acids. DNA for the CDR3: TGTGCCACCGCGACTAGCGGGGGGCTGAACACCGGGGAGCTGTTTTTT. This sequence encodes CATATSGGLNTGELFF.

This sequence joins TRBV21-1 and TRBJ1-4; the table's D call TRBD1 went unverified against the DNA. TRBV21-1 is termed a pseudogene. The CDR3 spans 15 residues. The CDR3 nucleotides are TGTGCCAGCAGCATCGACAGGGGGCGCTGTGAAAAACTGTTTTTT. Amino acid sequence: CASSIDRGRCEKLFF.

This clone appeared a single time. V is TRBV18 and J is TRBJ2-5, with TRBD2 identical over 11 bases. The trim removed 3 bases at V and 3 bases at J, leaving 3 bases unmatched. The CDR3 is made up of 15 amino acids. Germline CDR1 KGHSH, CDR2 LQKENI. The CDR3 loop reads CASSPGGLAEETQYF. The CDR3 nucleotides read TGTGCCAGCTCACCGGGGGGACTAGCGGAAGAGACCCAGTACTTC.

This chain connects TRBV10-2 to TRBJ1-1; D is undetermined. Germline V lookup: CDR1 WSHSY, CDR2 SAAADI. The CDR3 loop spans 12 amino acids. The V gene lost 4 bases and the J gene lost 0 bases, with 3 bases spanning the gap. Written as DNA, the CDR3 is TGCGCCAGCAGTGCCATGAACACTGAAGCTTTCTTT. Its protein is CASSAMNTEAFF.

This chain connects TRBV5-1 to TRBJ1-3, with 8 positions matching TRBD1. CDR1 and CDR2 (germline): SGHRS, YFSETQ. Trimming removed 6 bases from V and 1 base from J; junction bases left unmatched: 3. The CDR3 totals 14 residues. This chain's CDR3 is CASKQGESGNTIYF. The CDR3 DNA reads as TGCGCCAGCAAACAGGGGGAGTCTGGAAACACCATATATTTT. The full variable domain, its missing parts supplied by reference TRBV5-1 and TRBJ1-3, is KAGVTQTPRYLIKTRGQQVTLSCSPISGHRSVSWYQQTPGQGLQFLFEYFSETQRNKGNFPGRFSGRQFSNSRSEMNVSTLELGDSALYLCASKQGESGNTIYFGEGSWLTVV.

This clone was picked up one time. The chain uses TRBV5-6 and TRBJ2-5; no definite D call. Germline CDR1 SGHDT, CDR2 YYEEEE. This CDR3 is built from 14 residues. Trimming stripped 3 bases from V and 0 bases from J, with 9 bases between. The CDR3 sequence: CASSSLTNQETQYF. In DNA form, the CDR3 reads TGTGCCAGCAGCTCCCTGACAAACCAAGAGACCCAGTACTTC. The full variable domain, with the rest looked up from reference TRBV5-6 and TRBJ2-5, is DAGVTQSPTHLIKTRGQQVTLRCSPKSGHDTVSWYQQALGQGPQFIFQYYEEEERQRGNFPDRFSGHQFPNYSSELNVNALLLGDSALYLCASSSLTNQETQYFGPGTRLLVL.

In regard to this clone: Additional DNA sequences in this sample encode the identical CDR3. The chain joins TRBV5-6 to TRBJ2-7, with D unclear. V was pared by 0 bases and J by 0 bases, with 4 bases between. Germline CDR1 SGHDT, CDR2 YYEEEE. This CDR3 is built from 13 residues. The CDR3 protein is CASSLGSSYEQYF. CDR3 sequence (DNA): TGTGCCAGCAGCTTGGGCAGCTCCTACGAGCAGTACTTC. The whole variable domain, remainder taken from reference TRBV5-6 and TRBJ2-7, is DAGVTQSPTHLIKTRGQQVTLRCSPKSGHDTVSWYQQALGQGPQFIFQYYEEEERQRGNFPDRFSGHQFPNYSSELNVNALLLGDSALYLCASSLGSSYEQYFGPGTRLTVT.

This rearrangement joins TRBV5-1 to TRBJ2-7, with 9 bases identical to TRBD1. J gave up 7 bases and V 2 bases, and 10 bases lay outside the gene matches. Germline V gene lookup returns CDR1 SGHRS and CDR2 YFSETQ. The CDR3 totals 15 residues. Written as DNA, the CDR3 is TGCGCCAGCAGCTTCGAGCGCGGGACAGGGAGGGAGCAGTACTTC. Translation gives CASSFERGTGREQYF.

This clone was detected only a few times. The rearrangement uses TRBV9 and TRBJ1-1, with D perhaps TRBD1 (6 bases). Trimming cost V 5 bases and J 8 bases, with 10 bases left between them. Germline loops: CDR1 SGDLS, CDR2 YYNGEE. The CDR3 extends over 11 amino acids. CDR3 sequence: CASSLQGEAFF. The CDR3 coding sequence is TGTGCCAGCAGTCTACAGGGAGAAGCTTTCTTT.